There are a few counts of the clone carrying this TCR beta chain. Its specificity is unknown. TCRdb processed the 5' RACE reads anew with MiXCR; each CDR3 protein has one entry. Altogether 350,000 to 450,000 distinct CDR3 sequences are present, approximately 18% being singletons, with the ten largest covering 15% to 20%. The data were obtained in a study of T cells after yellow fever vaccination. The overall study: SMART-Seq v4 Ultra Low Input handled preparation of low-cell-number fractions.

The CDR3 contains 14 residues. Germline CDR1 and CDR2: SGHRS and YFSETQ. Trimming left V 6 bases short and J 2 bases short, with 12 bases between. Findings and caveats of the study: Primary-vaccination clones mostly resurfaced post-booster (96% CD4, about 87% CD8).

The sequence came from a man between 18 and 29 years old who received the YFV17D yellow fever vaccine. The sample consisted of PBMCs, taken before the yellow fever booster vaccination. The V and J genes are TRBV5-1 and TRBJ2-1; D may be TRBD1 (5 bases). CDR3 region: CASNKGLPYNEQFF. CDR3 nucleotides: TGCGCCAGCAATAAGGGGCTTCCCTACAATGAGCAGTTCTTC.